This T cell receptor (beta chain) was captured in a study of CD8 T cells in ankylosing spondylitis. Notes on the study in general: It appeared that ankylosing spondylitis blood was characterized by a TCR beta motif of several highly homologous variants. From matched ankylosing spondylitis synovial fluid, disease-linked clones were reportedly recovered at significantly enriched levels. Clones that were linked to disease were CD8+ and were relatively rare in peripheral blood. Some motif variants were previously reported in reactive arthritis synovial fluid and blood.

Concerning this clonotype itself: No antigen is known for it.

CDR3 length: 14 residues. Germline V gene data show CDR1 as MRHNA and CDR2 as SNTAGT. V was trimmed by 8 bases and J by 4 bases, leaving 17 bases between them. TCRdb passed the 5' RACE reads through MiXCR, listing each CDR3 protein once. The sample records some 130,000 distinct CDR3 sequences, about a sixth being singletons. Sequenced sample: blood, either unsorted or a sorted T cell fraction (not recorded which). The chain uses TRBV6-4 and TRBJ1-1; perhaps TRBD1 as D (6 bases). The clonotype comes from a male donor with ankylosing spondylitis. The CDR3: CASRATGWGTEAFF. The CDR3 DNA is TGTGCCAGCCGTGCTACAGGGTGGGGCACTGAAGCTTTCTTT.